Listed here are 12 T cell receptor beta chains from one sample, sequenced in a study of vaccination effects on CD4 cells after COVID-19. Antigen-specific CD4+ T cell clonotypes were called by their expansion after viral peptide-pool culture in ViraFEST. At the end of less than 12 days of culture, CD4+ T cells were isolated. Each vaccine recipient was nucleocapsid antibody negative and had no prior SARS-CoV-2 infection. TCRdb's table, derived via immunoSEQ multiplex PCR, lists solely in-frame clones and lacks some. The table has 70,000 or so clones, approximately 74% seen once. Antigens for these TCRs are unknown. Here the sequenced sample was CD4+ T cells from PBMCs cultured with HCoV-NL63 spike peptides, taken before COVID-19 vaccination. Source of these receptors: a human donor who received a COVID-19 vaccine.

This clone was counted a few times. CDR3 in amino acids: CASSPVGQLGYTF. CDR3 coding DNA: TGTGCCAGCAGCCCGGTGGGGCAGCTTGGCTACACCTTC. The rearrangement joins TRBV2 to TRBJ1-2; D possibly corresponds to TRBD1 (5 bases). Germline V CDR1 and CDR2: SNHLY, FYNNEI. This CDR3 spans 13 amino acids. V dropped 6 bases and J dropped 7 bases, with 15 bases sitting between them.

The chain joins TRBV2 to TRBJ2-6, with D unclear. CDR1 and CDR2 from the germline V gene are SNHLY and FYNNEI. Trimming shortened V by 3 bases and J by 0 bases, and 3 bases separated the two germline ends. CDR3 length equals 14 residues. This CDR3 is CASSDTSGANVLTF. The CDR3 DNA is TGTGCCAGCAGTGATACCTCTGGGGCCAACGTCCTGACTTTC.

V is TRBV27 and J is TRBJ1-5; D unclear. Trimming took off 3 bases at V and 9 bases at J, with 15 bases between the two ends. Germline-derived CDR1 and CDR2 are MNHEY and SMNVEV (reference sequence). CDR3 length equals 14 residues. The chain's CDR3 is CASSFRQGMRPQHF. DNA of the CDR3: TGTGCCAGCAGTTTTAGACAAGGAATGAGGCCCCAGCATTTT.

Ten or more counts support this clone. This sequence joins TRBV28 and TRBJ1-2, with D hard to call. This CDR3 contains 14 residues. Germline V lookup: CDR1 MDHEN, CDR2 SYDVKM. Deletions cut 3 bases from V and 2 bases from J, with 10 bases between. The CDR3 sequence is CASSFVGKNYGYTF. For the CDR3, the DNA is TGTGCCAGCAGTTTTGTGGGGAAGAACTATGGCTACACCTTC.

The chain uses TRBV5-1 and TRBJ1-6, with D uncertain. This CDR3 is built from 16 residues. Germline CDR1 and CDR2: SGHRS and YFSETQ. V was trimmed by 0 bases and J by 0 bases, leaving 7 bases between them. Here the CDR3 reads CASSLVPDSYNSPLHF. CDR3 nucleotides: TGCGCCAGCAGCTTGGTTCCGGACTCCTATAATTCACCCCTCCACTTT.

V is TRBV2 and J is TRBJ2-5; 8 nucleotides line up with TRBD2. The germline V gene has CDR1 SNHLY and CDR2 FYNNEI. V trimming: 0 bases; J trimming: 6 bases; junction bases outside the gene matches: 15. The CDR3 extends over 18 amino acids. The CDR3 protein is CASSEATFSRGGVQTQYF. CDR3 in DNA: TGTGCCAGCAGTGAAGCTACGTTTAGCCGGGGGGGCGTCCAGACCCAGTACTTC. Full variable domain (outside the CDR3, taken from reference TRBV2 and TRBJ2-5): EPEVTQTPSHQVTQMGQEVILRCVPISNHLYFYWYRQILGQKVEFLVSFYNNEISEKSEIFDDQFSVERPDGSNFTLKIRSTKLEDSAMYFCASSEATFSRGGVQTQYFGPGTRLLVL.

A single count supports this clone. V gene TRBV4-3 combines with J gene TRBJ1-6; D possibly corresponds to TRBD1 (5 bases). The CDR3 is 18 residues long. V lost 0 bases and J lost 0, with 12 bases in between. Per the germline V gene, CDR1 is LGHNA and CDR2 is YSLEER. The CDR3 loop is CASSQESAGSSYNSPLHF. In DNA, the CDR3 is TGCGCCAGCAGCCAAGAATCTGCAGGGAGCTCCTATAATTCACCCCTCCACTTT.

V gene TRBV12-5 combines with J gene TRBJ1-2; D call uncertain. The CDR3 has 13 amino acids. Per germline, CDR1 LGHNT and CDR2 FRNRAP. The V gene lost 4 bases and the J gene lost 8 bases, with 14 bases spanning the gap. CDR3 residues: CASGSDANGGYTF. The CDR3 DNA reads TGTGCTAGTGGTTCGGACGCCAATGGGGGCTACACCTTC.

In this sample, this clone turned up a few times. The chain couples TRBV2 to TRBJ1-5; D is possibly TRBD1 (6 bases). The germline V and J ends were trimmed by 10 bases and 0 bases, with 19 bases remaining between them. Per germline, CDR1 SNHLY and CDR2 FYNNEI. The CDR3 has 16 amino acids. CDR3 region: CATSWTAPYSNQPQHF. As DNA, the CDR3 is TGTGCCACCTCTTGGACAGCGCCGTATAGCAATCAGCCCCAGCATTTT.

V is TRBV6-5 and J is TRBJ1-1; D is uncertain. This CDR3 spans 12 amino acids. Trimming took off 8 bases at V and 0 bases at J, with 7 bases between the two ends. Germline lookup yields CDR1 MNHEY and CDR2 SVGAGI. CDR3 residues: CASVDLNTEAFF. CDR3 bases: TGTGCCAGCGTGGATTTGAACACTGAAGCTTTCTTT.

This sequence joins TRBV30 and TRBJ1-1, with D perhaps matching TRBD1 (5 bases). V gave up 0 bases and J gave up 4 bases, with 24 bases separating them. In germline, CDR1 is GTSNPN, CDR2 SVGIG (reference sequence). CDR3 length: 18 amino acids. The CDR3 sequence: CAWSVLLGRTGLGTEAFF. CDR3 coding DNA: TGTGCCTGGAGTGTCTTATTGGGGCGGACGGGTCTGGGCACTGAAGCTTTCTTT.

V and J are TRBV28 and TRBJ1-1; D gene uncertain. Germline lookup yields CDR1 MDHEN and CDR2 SYDVKM. The germline V and J ends were trimmed by 2 bases and 6 bases, with 10 bases remaining between them. The CDR3 consists of 13 residues. CDR3 sequence reads: CASSLLLLAEAFF. CDR3 in DNA: TGTGCCAGCAGTTTACTACTACTGGCTGAAGCTTTCTTT.